This TCR beta chain was obtained from a study of T cell clonality in common variable immunodeficiency (dated by TCRdb to between 2014 and 2017). General study outcomes and caveats: TCRbeta clonality was higher in CVID subjects than in healthy controls (t-test p = 0.018), and the increase was most characteristic of about a third of subjects. Correlations of repertoire features with clinical complications were constrained by heterogeneity among patients within the CVID cohort. Fewer TCRbeta clones were shared among CVID subjects than among healthy controls (p < 0.0001). The authors noted that sequencing repertoires of T cell subpopulations would be needed to clarify what caused the increased clonality in CVID. CVID TCRbeta sequences were reported to have fewer deletions and N-nucleotide insertions and to lack highly modified clones with 13 or more V deletions. Even though DNA input was the same, control samples had an average of roughly 76,000 unique sequences each, compared with about 31,000 in CVID samples.

The germline V gene provides CDR1 KGHSH and CDR2 LQKENI. The CDR3 runs 14 residues from the cysteine to the phenylalanine. The DNA covers only part of the CDR3, 33 bases in frame from base 1. V loses 3 bases at its end and J loses 1 base; junction bases beyond the gene matches: 1. Equivalent amounts of genomic DNA from CVID and control samples were used as sequencing input. For every sample, a 60 bp segment covering the rearranged TCRbeta CDR3 region was amplified and then sequenced. TCRbeta amplification used the immunoSEQ assay, a bias-corrected multiplex PCR with high-throughput sequencing. In the authors' own workflow: Every unique nucleotide sequence counted as a clone and was annotated with V, D and J genes, copy number and frequency. Sequences were labeled productive if in frame, and non-productive if out of frame or containing stop codons. As previously described, Shannon's entropy was used to calculate clonality. Mean CDR3 Kyte-Doolittle hydropathy was derived from the predicted amino acid sequences of productive clones. Scaled V gene usage was hierarchically clustered using Manhattan distance and complete linkage with the R hclust function. Sharing of clones by CDR3 amino acid sequence was evaluated through resampling of 12 repertoires per group over 100 rounds. The repertoires were screened for approximately 72 published EBV-specific TCRbeta sequences and 200 to 250 published CMV-specific TCRbeta sequences. A couple of CVID samples yielding fewer than 10,000 sequences were excluded from analysis, leaving more than 35 CVID repertoires. TCRdb carries this immuneACCESS record with in-frame sequences only. Its versions omit some clonotypes, under half of them owing to an unresolved V gene in the studies checked, with the rest unexplained. That table furnishes V, J and clone size, whereas the DNA furnished D and trimming. The table gives about 42,000 clones for this sample, with none occurring only once. The ten largest clones take up around 5.8% of the sample.

CVID was diagnosed by standard criteria: serum IgG, IgA and/or IgM reduced below normal range, plus specific antibody deficiency. A total of roughly 45 subjects (about 15 female and 29 male; age range roughly 8 to 70 years, mean age around 40) were included in the CVID group. Most of the CVID patients and most of the healthy controls were of Caucasian heritage. At the time of study participation, every CVID subject had been on replacement immunoglobulin therapy for one year or longer. At the time of blood collection, no CVID subject was ill or was being treated with immunomodulatory or immunosuppressive medication. Heparinized peripheral whole blood samples of about 5 to 8 ml were collected from each donor. Genomic DNA from adults with common variable immune deficiency (CVID) and from healthy adult controls was the source for sequencing TCRbeta CDR3 repertoires. Diluted blood was subjected to density centrifugation over Hypaque 1077 or Ficoll-Paque for isolation of peripheral blood mononuclear cells. Genomic DNA was extracted from unsorted mononuclear cells by Qiagen column purification or by a centrifugation-based method.

Many counts were recorded for this clone. Its target antigen remains unknown. The DNA ends 3 residues before the CDR3 does, and the rest of the CDR3 is filled in from the germline J gene. The receptor comes from a human donor with common variable immunodeficiency. Source material: peripheral blood mononuclear cells. In this chain, TRBV18 is recombined with TRBJ2-3; TRBD2 lines up with 7 middle nucleotides. The CDR3 region has the sequence CASSPGGGTDTQYF. The sequenced part of the CDR3 DNA is TGTGCCAGCTCACCGGGGGGGGGCACAGATACG.